Listed below are T cell receptor beta chains from one sample, sequenced in a study of cytomegalovirus exposure and HLA in healthy donors. TCRdb's copy holds only in-frame clones and misses some; the assay was immunoSEQ multiplex PCR. Counted here are about 180,000 clones, approximately 80% occurring once; the ten biggest clones make up about 3.4%. Sequenced sample: PBMCs. The source of these receptors is a woman in her forties or fifties in good health and CMV-seropositive. Both conserved end residues are part of each CDR3. D genes are given only for firm matches. Part of the rows lack a size; the others show once, few, many or a class for expanded clones.

clone size: .; J gene: TRBJ2-7; D gene: TRBD1; V gene: TRBV7-9; CDR3 DNA: TGTGCCGCCGGGACAGGTGCCTACGAGCAGTACTTC; CDR3 protein: CAAGTGAYEQYF
clone size: .; J gene: TRBJ1-2; D gene: .; V gene: TRBV7-2; CDR3 DNA: TGTGCCAGCAGCTTAGAGTCTCAAAAACGGGTCTACACCTTC; CDR3 protein: CASSLESQKRVYTF
clone size: .; J gene: TRBJ2-2; D gene: TRBD2; V gene: TRBV7-2; CDR3 DNA: TGTGCCAGCAGCCCCAACCCAGGCGGGAGGAGGGGGACCGGGGAGCTGTTTTTT; CDR3 protein: CASSPNPGGRRGTGELFF
clone size: .; J gene: TRBJ1-2; D gene: .; V gene: TRBV7-9; CDR3 DNA: TGTGCCAGCAGCCGGACACATAACTATGGCTACACCTTC; CDR3 protein: CASSRTHNYGYTF
clone size: .; J gene: TRBJ1-1; D gene: .; V gene: TRBV6-6; CDR3 DNA: TGTGCCAGCAGTTCCGGGTGGACTGAAGCTTTCTTT; CDR3 protein: CASSSGWTEAFF
clone size: .; J gene: TRBJ1-3; D gene: .; V gene: TRBV2; CDR3 DNA: TGTGCCAGCAGTGCGGGGGACACCATATATTTT; CDR3 protein: CASSAGDTIYF
clone size: .; J gene: TRBJ1-4; D gene: TRBD1; V gene: TRBV7-2; CDR3 DNA: TGTGCCAGCAGCTCCCAGGGGGCCGGTGATGAAAAACTGTTTTTT; CDR3 protein: CASSSQGAGDEKLFF
clone size: few; J gene: TRBJ1-1; D gene: TRBD1; V gene: TRBV6-1; CDR3 DNA: TGTGCCAGCAGTTGGCGGACAGGTGAAGCTTTCTTT; CDR3 protein: CASSWRTGEAFF
clone size: .; J gene: TRBJ1-1; D gene: .; V gene: TRBV19; CDR3 DNA: TGTGCCAGTAGTATTTCGGTGTACGCTGAAGCTTTCTTT; CDR3 protein: CASSISVYAEAFF
clone size: .; J gene: TRBJ1-4; D gene: TRBD1; V gene: TRBV7-9; CDR3 DNA: TGTGCCAGCAGCCGAGGACAGGGCAAGAATGAAAAACTGTTTTTT; CDR3 protein: CASSRGQGKNEKLFF
clone size: .; J gene: TRBJ2-2; D gene: .; V gene: TRBV27; CDR3 DNA: TGTGCCAGCAGTGGCAGGGTAGGGACCGGGGAGCTGTTTTTT; CDR3 protein: CASSGRVGTGELFF
clone size: .; J gene: TRBJ1-3; D gene: .; V gene: TRBV18; CDR3 DNA: TGTGCCAGCTCACCCCTATTGGGCGACACCATATATTTT; CDR3 protein: CASSPLLGDTIYF
clone size: .; J gene: TRBJ1-1; D gene: TRBD1; V gene: TRBV5-6; CDR3 DNA: TGTGCCAGCAGCTCCGGGACAGGGACAATGAACACTGAAGCTTTCTTT; CDR3 protein: CASSSGTGTMNTEAFF
clone size: .; J gene: TRBJ2-3; D gene: .; V gene: TRBV27; CDR3 DNA: TGTGCCAGCAGTAGGCGACAGGCCACAGATACGCAGTATTTT; CDR3 protein: CASSRRQATDTQYF
clone size: .; J gene: TRBJ1-1; D gene: .; V gene: TRBV29-1; CDR3 DNA: TGCAGCGTTGCACAGGGTCCCGGGGGGACTGAAGCTTTCTTT; CDR3 protein: CSVAQGPGGTEAFF
clone size: .; J gene: TRBJ2-1; D gene: .; V gene: TRBV7-8; CDR3 DNA: TGTGCCAGCAGCCCACGGAGCGGGCTCTCCTACAATGAGCAGTTCTTC; CDR3 protein: CASSPRSGLSYNEQFF
clone size: .; J gene: TRBJ2-7; D gene: .; V gene: TRBV11-3; CDR3 DNA: TGTGCCAGCAGCTTAGCCGGGGTCGAGCAGTACTTC; CDR3 protein: CASSLAGVEQYF
clone size: once; J gene: TRBJ2-1; D gene: TRBD2; V gene: TRBV15; CDR3 DNA: TGTGCCACCAGCAGAGCGGCTAGCGGGAGCAATGAGCAGTTCTTC; CDR3 protein: CATSRAASGSNEQFF
clone size: .; J gene: TRBJ2-2; D gene: TRBD1; V gene: TRBV2; CDR3 DNA: TGTGCCAGCGGGCCCCCCCAGACAGGGGCGAACACCGGGGAGCTGTTTTTT; CDR3 protein: CASGPPQTGANTGELFF
clone size: .; J gene: TRBJ2-1; D gene: .; V gene: TRBV21-1; CDR3 DNA: TGTGCCAGCAGCCCGGGAGCGGGGGGATACAATGAGCAGTTCTTC; CDR3 protein: CASSPGAGGYNEQFF
clone size: .; J gene: TRBJ2-1; D gene: TRBD1; V gene: TRBV10-3; CDR3 DNA: TGTGCCATCAGCGGGGACAGATCCTACAATGAGCAGTTCTTC; CDR3 protein: CAISGDRSYNEQFF
clone size: .; J gene: TRBJ2-7; D gene: .; V gene: TRBV6-5; CDR3 DNA: TGTGCCAGCAGCCCCATGCGGAGCTCCTACGAGCAGTACTTC; CDR3 protein: CASSPMRSSYEQYF